This T cell receptor beta chain was found in a study of T cell responses to AZD1222 COVID-19 vaccine. Regarding this clone: Its antigen remains unknown.

This table comes from immunoSEQ multiplex PCR, and its TCRdb copy is limited to in-frame clones, with some not included. Of about 210,000 clones in the sample, 80% to 95% were seen once. Regarding the study as a whole: Clonal diversity may have been underestimated, and the donors were mostly white British, with more females than males.

The CDR3 covers 14 residues. V was shortened by 7 bases and J by 2 bases, with 11 bases between the two germline ends. Germline V gives CDR1 LNHDA, CDR2 SQIVND (reference sequence). The material sequenced was peripheral blood, taken on day 0 of AZD1222 vaccination. The sequence came from an adult in good health. The chain carries TRBV19 and TRBJ2-2, with unresolved D. The CDR3 reads CASTAARNTGELFF. The DNA for the CDR3 is TGTGCCAGTACCGCGGCTCGAAACACCGGGGAGCTGTTTTTT.